This TCR beta chain was sequenced in a study of blood T cells in healthy people across ages. Study-level background: When template switching was applied, about one barcoded beta molecule was captured per two T cells. Study-wide results and limits: Per million T cells, TCR beta diversity dropped about linearly as age rose.

The CDR3 is 13 amino acids. With V trimmed by 7 bases and J by 4 bases, 5 bases remained unmatched. Per the germline V gene, CDR1 is MGHDK and CDR2 is SYGVNS. This clonotype was observed a handful of times. The antigen remains undetermined. A second PCR, run for roughly 7 to 12 cycles, used a sample-barcoded 5' primer plus a J-beta primer mix. TCRdb re-derived calls from the 5' RACE reads in MiXCR, one entry per CDR3 protein. Here the sample spans 580,000 or so distinct CDR3 sequences, around half being singletons. The J gene is TRBJ2-5, the V gene TRBV25-1; 8 bases are shared with TRBD2. The specimen was blood. This TCR derives from a man at least 80 years old in good health. The CDR3 protein is CASTKAGVETQYF. The CDR3 bases are TGTGCCAGCACCAAAGCGGGAGTAGAGACCCAGTACTTC.